This entry lists 2 T cell receptor beta chains sequenced from one sample in a study of blood T cells in healthy people across ages. Then a second PCR, running roughly 6 to 11 cycles, was carried out with a sample-barcoded 5' primer and a J-beta primer mix. MiXCR, applied by TCRdb to the 5' RACE reads, yields one record per CDR3 protein. This table has 450,000 to 650,000 distinct CDR3 sequences, about 24% appearing once. These data are also associated with another study on T cells of mothers and their children.

What was sequenced was blood. These receptors were obtained from a boy between 10 and 17 years old in good health.

This clonotype was counted between two and nine times. The gene calls are TRBV24-1 and TRBJ2-5; D gene unclear. Trimming stripped 5 bases from V and 1 base from J, with 7 bases between. Germline V CDR1 and CDR2: KGHDR, SFDVKD. The CDR3 covers 13 residues. As DNA, the CDR3 is TGTGCCACCAGTGTGTCAGCCCAAGAGACCCAGTACTTC. The encoded protein is CATSVSAQETQYF.

The rearrangement links TRBV29-1 to TRBJ2-5, with D possibly matching TRBD2 (7 bases). The J call is uncertain, as TRBJ2-7 better fits the DNA end. The CDR3 runs to 13 residues. CDR1 and CDR2 (germline): SQVTM, ANQGSEA. The CDR3 DNA is TGCAGCGTGAGCGGGACAAATAACTACGAGCAGTACTTC. It translates to CSVSGTNNYEQYF.